What follows are 25 T cell receptor beta chains derived from one specimen sequenced in a study of metastatic and nonmetastatic thyroid tumors. TCRdb used MiXCR to call clones anew from the PCR reads. The sample lists roughly 29,000 clones; under 25% were seen once. Each patient went into thyroid surgery without having received any treatment. What was sequenced was blood. The receptors here all came from a female donor with papillary thyroid cancer or a benign thyroid nodule (not recorded which). Some clones in this sample may be carry-over from other donors' samples.

Only one count was recorded for this clone. The J gene is TRBJ2-2, the V gene TRBV7-7; TRBD1 matches 9 bases. The CDR3 extends over 16 amino acids. V shed 10 bases and J 1 base; nucleotides not matched to a gene: 10. The germline CDR1 and CDR2 sequences are SSHAT and FNYEAQ (reference sequence). The CDR3 spells CATRPRGQGNTGELFF. CDR3 DNA sequence: TGTGCCACCCGGCCGAGGGGACAGGGGAACACCGGGGAGCTGTTTTTT. The complete variable domain, with remaining parts taken from reference TRBV7-7 and TRBJ2-2, reads GAGVSQSPRYKVTKRGQDVTLRCDPISSHATLYWYQQALGQGPEFLTYFNYEAQPDKSGLPSDRFSAERPEGSISTLTIQRTEQRDSAMYRCATRPRGQGNTGELFFGEGSRLTVL.

This clone was seen many times. Other DNA variants within this sample encode the same CDR3. This chain joins TRBV12-3 or TRBV12-4 and TRBJ2-5; D gene unclear. The CDR3 consists of 16 residues. The V and J ends lost 4 bases and 2 bases respectively, with 17 bases between them. The CDR3 nucleotides are TGTGCCAGCAGTTCAAGGACCAGCCCGATACAAGAGACCCAGTACTTC. Translating it yields CASSSRTSPIQETQYF.

This clone was counted between two and nine times. The chain has TRBV20-1 and TRBJ2-7, with TRBD2 matching 7 bases. Trimming took 7 bases from V and 1 from J; bases not matched to a gene: 10. Germline values: CDR1 DFQATT, CDR2 SNEGSKA (reference sequence). This CDR3 is built from 14 residues. In nucleotides, the CDR3 is TGCAGTGTAAACCGGGACTATCAGTCCTACGAGCAGTACTTC. Protein product: CSVNRDYQSYEQYF.

The chain couples TRBV11-2 to TRBJ2-7; TRBD2 matches at 8 bases. Germline CDR1 and CDR2: SGHAT and FQNNGV. CDR3 length equals 15 residues. J gave up 5 bases and V 6 bases, and 12 bases lay outside the gene matches. The DNA for the CDR3 is TGTGCCAGCAGGGTACCGGGGGGGAGAACCCACGAGCAGTACTTC. Translating gives CASRVPGGRTHEQYF.

This clone was seen a handful of times. The rearrangement joins TRBV28 to TRBJ1-3; a weak D match, TRBD1 (6 bases). The CDR3 has 18 residues. The ends were cut back, 2 bases at V and 0 bases at J, with 17 bases in the middle. Looked up from germline, CDR1 is MDHEN and CDR2 is SYDVKM. The DNA for the CDR3 is TGTGCCAGCAGTTTAGGGGCAGGGGTTTCAGGCTCTGGAAACACCATATATTTT. It encodes CASSLGAGVSGSGNTIYF.

This clone has a count of ten or more. This chain uses TRBV19 with TRBJ2-7; 10 nucleotides line up with TRBD2. The CDR3 is 16 residues long. In germline, CDR1 is LNHDA, CDR2 SQIVND (reference sequence). J lost 0 bases, V lost 5 bases, and 7 bases had no gene match. The CDR3 is CASSLLAGVTSYEQYF. The CDR3 DNA reads as TGTGCCAGTAGTCTCCTAGCGGGGGTCACCTCCTACGAGCAGTACTTC.

Ten or more counts support this clone. The gene calls are TRBV24-1 and TRBJ2-3, with 7 bases that match TRBD2. This CDR3 has 13 residues. Trimming removed 4 bases from V and 9 bases from J; junction bases left unmatched: 6. Germline V gene data show CDR1 as KGHDR and CDR2 as SFDVKD. The CDR3 coding sequence is TGTGCCACCAGTGAAAGGACTAGTAGGACGCAGTATTTT. It encodes CATSERTSRTQYF.

This clone is medium-sized. This chain connects TRBV28 to TRBJ1-2; 10 bases agree with TRBD1. The V segment lost 6 bases and the J segment 8 bases; nucleotides outside the gene matches: 9. This CDR3 comprises 14 residues. Germline CDR1 reads MDHEN; CDR2 reads SYDVKM. DNA of the CDR3: TGTGCCAGCAGGGGGACAGGGGACCCCAAAGGCTACACCTTC. Its translation is CASRGTGDPKGYTF.

At least ten counts were recorded for this clone. The chain carries TRBV6-1 and TRBJ2-1; 9 bases fit TRBD2. From germline, CDR1 is MNHNS and CDR2 SASEGT. V shed 5 bases and J 3 bases; nucleotides not matched to a gene: 2. The CDR3 is 14 residues long. Here the CDR3 reads CASSPTSGYNEQFF. The DNA of the CDR3 is TGTGCCAGCAGTCCGACTAGCGGCTACAATGAGCAGTTCTTC.

This clone was seen many times. This sequence joins TRBV2 and TRBJ1-2, with a tentative D call TRBD1 (6 bases). In germline, CDR1 is SNHLY, CDR2 FYNNEI. V gave up 5 bases and J gave up 3 bases, with 10 bases separating them. The CDR3 sequence is 13 residues long. CDR3 in DNA: TGTGCCAGCAGTACGGGGGGCGACTATGGCTACACCTTC. Its translation: CASSTGGDYGYTF. The variable domain in full, completed from reference TRBV2 and TRBJ1-2, reads EPEVTQTPSHQVTQMGQEVILRCVPISNHLYFYWYRQILGQKVEFLVSFYNNEISEKSEIFDDQFSVERPDGSNFTLKIRSTKLEDSAMYFCASSTGGDYGYTFGSGTRLTVV.

This clone was detected ten times or more. The V call is TRBV11-3, the J call TRBJ2-3; 8 bases match TRBD2. V was pared by 4 bases and J by 4 bases, with 13 bases of the junction left unmatched. Looked up from germline, CDR1 is SGHNT and CDR2 is YENEEA. CDR3 length equals 17 residues. The CDR3 sequence is CASSSDFGGGPSDTQYF. In DNA, the CDR3 is TGTGCCAGCAGCTCCGACTTCGGGGGGGGGCCTTCAGATACGCAGTATTTT.

The chain uses TRBV6-2 or TRBV6-3 and TRBJ2-3; either TRBD1 or TRBD2 may supply D (6 bases each). The CDR3 runs to 12 residues. Germline V gives CDR1 MNHEY, CDR2 SVGEGT. V gave up 9 bases and J gave up 9 bases, with 16 bases separating them. The CDR3 DNA is TGTGCCAGTTCGGGGGTGGGACACACGCAGTATTTT. Protein sequence: CASSGVGHTQYF.

V gene TRBV28 combines with J gene TRBJ1-5, with 9 bases matching TRBD1. The CDR3 has 15 residues. Trimming took 6 bases from V and 6 from J; bases not matched to a gene: 9. Looked up from germline, CDR1 is MDHEN and CDR2 is SYDVKM. CDR3 DNA sequence: TGTGCCAGCAGCAGACAGGGGGGACAGCTTCAGCCCCAGCATTTT. This translates into CASSRQGGQLQPQHF.

The table lists this clone with a few counts. The rearrangement links TRBV6-5 to TRBJ1-6; D is possibly TRBD1 (5 bases). CDR1 and CDR2 (germline): MNHEY, SVGAGI. Trimming cost V 2 bases and J 7 bases, with 9 bases left between them. CDR3 length: 14 amino acids. CDR3 in DNA: TGTGCCAGCAGTTACCAGGGTGGGAATTCACCCCTCCACTTT. Protein sequence: CASSYQGGNSPLHF.

The CDR3 spells CASSLGNQPQHF. The CDR3 nucleotides are TGTGCCAGCAGTCTCGGTAATCAGCCCCAGCATTTT. The rearrangement uses TRBV25-1 and TRBJ1-5; D is uncertain. The CDR3 contains 12 residues. Germline V CDR1 and CDR2: MGHDK, SYGVNS. Trimming removed 5 bases at V and 4 bases at J, with 6 bases between.

This clone came up once. The chain carries TRBV3-1 and TRBJ2-7; a weak D match, TRBD2 (6 bases). V was trimmed by 2 bases and J by 2 bases, leaving 16 bases between them. Germline CDR1 reads LGHDT; CDR2 reads YNNKEL (reference sequence). The length of the CDR3 is 16 residues. The CDR3 bases are TGTGCCAGCAGCCAATTATTCGGTGGAGGGGCCTACGAGCAGTACTTC. Protein sequence: CASSQLFGGGAYEQYF.

This clone was detected many times. This chain uses TRBV12-3 or TRBV12-4 with TRBJ2-5, with no clear D. This CDR3 has 14 amino acids. V shed 2 bases and J shed 2 bases, with 9 bases lying between them. Written as DNA, the CDR3 is TGTGCCAGCAGTTTATGGCGGCCGCAAGAGACCCAGTACTTC. Translated: CASSLWRPQETQYF.

This clone was found a few times. The chain couples TRBV19 to TRBJ1-2; D remains unclear. Germline CDR1 LNHDA, CDR2 SQIVND (reference sequence). There are 13 residues in the CDR3. V lost 6 bases, J lost 2 bases, and 10 bases lay in between. CDR3 sequence reads: CASSPTLNYGYTF. DNA for the CDR3: TGTGCCAGTAGCCCGACACTGAACTATGGCTACACCTTC.

Many counts were recorded for this clone. V gene TRBV7-8 combines with J gene TRBJ2-3; 9 positions agree with TRBD2. V gave up 0 bases and J gave up 7 bases; unmatched junction bases: 14. The CDR3 is 18 residues long. CDR1 is SGHVS and CDR2 is FQNEAQ in the germline V gene. CDR3 nucleotide sequence: TGTGCCAGCAGCTTAGCCTTTATCGGCCTAGCGGGACTTAATACGCAGTATTTT. Protein: CASSLAFIGLAGLNTQYF.

This clone was observed at least ten times. One junction end does not reproduce the germline sequence, and a read error may be involved. V gene TRBV4-2 combines with J gene TRBJ1-3, with 7 bases aligning to TRBD1. From germline, CDR1 is LGHNA and CDR2 YNFKEQ. This CDR3 has 18 residues. The CDR3 sequence: CASSQNPAGGGDGDTIYF. In DNA form, the CDR3 reads TGTGCCAGCAGCCAAAACCCCGCAGGGGGGGGGGATGGAGACACCATATATTTT.

V is TRBV10-2 and J is TRBJ1-5, with TRBD1 identical over 10 bases. The CDR3 consists of 10 residues. Trimming at V came to 8 bases and at J to 11 bases, leaving 0 bases not matched to a gene. CDR1 and CDR2 (germline): WSHSY, SAAADI. CDR3 sequence: CASGQGAQHF. In DNA, the CDR3 is TGCGCCAGCGGACAGGGGGCCCAGCATTTT.

This clone has more than one count but fewer than ten. Germline is not matched at one junction end, which may reflect a read error. V usage is TRBV12-3 or TRBV12-4 and J usage is TRBJ1-2, with D unclear. This CDR3 has 15 amino acids. CDR3 nucleotide sequence: TGTGCCAGCAGCTTAGTGCACAGATTTAACTATGGCTACACCTTC. Its protein product is CASSLVHRFNYGYTF.

The V gene is TRBV20-1, the J gene TRBJ1-6; D gene ambiguous. The V gene's germline CDR1 is DFQATT and CDR2 SNEGSKA (reference sequence). This CDR3 contains 15 residues. V was pared by 3 bases and J by 0 bases, with 9 bases between. CDR3 region: CSARATNSYNSPLHF. The CDR3 DNA sequence: TGCAGTGCTAGGGCCACCAACTCCTATAATTCACCCCTCCACTTT.

This clone showed up many times. The chain couples TRBV4-1 to TRBJ1-5; no reliable D call. Germline loops: CDR1 MGHRA, CDR2 YSYEKL. The CDR3 is made up of 15 amino acids. The V and J ends lost 1 base and 5 bases respectively, with 12 bases between them. CDR3 amino acids: CASSQVGRKDQPQHF. The CDR3 nucleotides are TGCGCCAGCAGCCAAGTAGGGAGAAAGGATCAGCCCCAGCATTTT.

This clone was seen repeatedly, ten times or more. The rearrangement links TRBV3-1 to TRBJ1-3; D gene ambiguous. Germline V lookup: CDR1 LGHDT, CDR2 YNNKEL (reference sequence). This CDR3 contains 17 residues. V lost 0 bases and J 0 bases, leaving 12 bases between the germline ends. For the CDR3, the DNA is TGTGCCAGCAGCCAAGATGTTTCGGGCAGCTCTGGAAACACCATATATTTT. This sequence encodes CASSQDVSGSSGNTIYF.